Listed here are 25 T cell receptor beta chains from one sample, sequenced in a study of T cells in Graves' hyperthyroidism and ophthalmopathy. It was RNA transcripts that yielded the amplified TCR beta CDR3 regions. First-round RT-PCR of the TCR CDR3 relied on the HTBI primer set. One entry per CDR3 protein, called by TCRdb with MiXCR from the multiplex PCR reads. This table has some 490,000 distinct CDR3 sequences, approximately 22% appearing once. Specimen: blood. Every receptor here comes from a woman in her 70s with Graves' ophthalmopathy.

This clonotype was seen at least ten times. The V and J genes are TRBV18 and TRBJ2-5; TRBD2 aligns across 7 bases. In germline, CDR1 is KGHSH, CDR2 LQKENI. The CDR3 runs to 13 residues. The trim removed 8 bases at V and 1 base at J, leaving 4 bases unmatched. The CDR3 bases are TGTGCCAGCAGTCCTAGCGGCCAAGAGACCCAGTACTTC. Residues: CASSPSGQETQYF.

The rearrangement links TRBV20-1 to TRBJ2-6; D call uncertain. V dropped 3 bases and J dropped 4 bases, with 13 bases sitting between them. The CDR3 has 15 residues. Germline-derived CDR1 and CDR2 are DFQATT and SNEGSKA (reference sequence). Here the CDR3 reads CSARGPFLGANVLTF. The DNA of the CDR3 is TGCAGTGCTAGGGGTCCTTTTTTAGGGGCCAACGTCCTGACTTTC.

This clonotype occurred a few times. A much larger clone sits a single nucleotide away, making a read error possible. The V call is TRBV7-9, the J call TRBJ2-7; weak D call: TRBD2 (6 bases). The J call may be incorrect, as the DNA end agrees better with TRBJ2-1. Germline-derived CDR1 and CDR2 are SEHNR and FQNEAQ (reference sequence). The CDR3 covers 14 residues. In DNA form, the CDR3 reads TGTGCCAGCAGCTTAGGCGGGACTTCCTACGAGCAGTTCTTC. Its translation: CASSLGGTSYEQFF.

This clonotype has more than one count but fewer than ten. The rearrangement links TRBV6-1 to TRBJ2-7, with a possible D match to TRBD1 (6 bases). Germline assignment: CDR1 MNHNS and CDR2 SASEGT. The CDR3 consists of 17 residues. V gave up 6 bases and J gave up 2 bases, with 23 bases separating them. CDR3 loop: CASRPGHPKRGAYEQYF. In nucleotides, the CDR3 is TGTGCCAGCAGGCCGGGACACCCAAAGAGAGGCGCCTACGAGCAGTACTTC.

This clonotype was seen only a few times. The rearrangement uses TRBV30 and TRBJ2-5; no reliable D call. The germline V gene encodes CDR1 GTSNPN and CDR2 SVGIG (reference sequence). The CDR3 is 12 amino acids. V lost 0 bases and J lost 3, with 5 bases in between. CDR3 sequence reads: CAWSVIEETQYF. DNA of the CDR3: TGTGCCTGGAGTGTTATCGAAGAGACCCAGTACTTC.

With respect to this clonotype: A single base separates this from a much larger clone, so it may be a read error. The V and J genes are TRBV12-3 or TRBV12-4 and TRBJ2-1; D call uncertain. Trimming took off 4 bases at V and 0 bases at J, with 10 bases between the two ends. The CDR3 consists of 15 residues. The CDR3 sequence is CASSSFQISYNEQFF. CDR3 bases: TGTGCCAGCAGTTCGTTCCAGATCTCCTACAATGAGCAGTTCTTC.

The genes are TRBV6-5 and TRBJ2-3; D is undetermined. The V gene's germline CDR1 is MNHEY and CDR2 SVGAGI. This CDR3 has 13 amino acids. V lost 10 bases, J lost 1 base, and 12 bases lay in between. CDR3 DNA: TGTGCCACCCGTTTATTGGGCACAGATACGCAGTATTTT. Translation gives CATRLLGTDTQYF.

The gene calls are TRBV10-1 and TRBJ2-2; no definite D call. Per the germline V gene, CDR1 is WNHNN and CDR2 is SYGVQD (reference sequence). The CDR3 has 14 amino acids. V dropped 5 bases and J dropped 1 base, with 8 bases sitting between them. DNA for the CDR3: TGCGCCAGCAGTTCAGATTGGAACACCGGGGAGCTGTTTTTT. It specifies CASSSDWNTGELFF.

A few counts support this clonotype. The chain's CDR3 is CASSPSGGKYGYTF. CDR3 DNA: TGCGCCAGCAGCCCCTCGGGGGGCAAGTATGGCTACACCTTC. The chain recombines TRBV5-1 with TRBJ1-2, with D possibly matching TRBD1 (6 bases). V shed 4 bases and J shed 5 bases, with 15 bases lying between them. This CDR3 has 14 residues. The germline V gene encodes CDR1 SGHRS and CDR2 YFSETQ.

With respect to this clonotype: A much larger clone lies one base from this, so it may be a read error. The missing conserved phenylalanine or tryptophan at the end of this CDR3 makes a read error likely. This rearrangement joins TRBV11-2 to TRBJ1-1; D is uncertain. V lost 0 bases and J lost 1, with 3 bases in between. The CDR3 has 13 residues. Per the germline V gene, CDR1 is SGHAT and CDR2 is FQNNGV. CDR3 sequence: CASSLEQNTEAFS. CDR3 in DNA: TGTGCCAGCAGCTTAGAACAGAACACTGAAGCTTTCTCT.

The table lists this clonotype with many counts. The chain carries TRBV10-3 and TRBJ1-5; D may be TRBD1 (6 bases). V was clipped by 3 bases and J by 6 bases, with 12 bases between them. Germline assignment: CDR1 ENHRY and CDR2 SYGVKD. This CDR3 has 14 amino acids. CDR3 nucleotides: TGTGCCATCAGTGATCTGGGGGGCAGTCAGCCCCAGCATTTT. This gives the protein CAISDLGGSQPQHF.

This clonotype was seen ten or more times. CDR3 in amino acids: CASSHGGYEQYF. The CDR3 coding sequence is TGTGCCAGTAGTCACGGGGGATACGAGCAGTACTTC. The chain uses TRBV19 and TRBJ2-7; perhaps TRBD2 as D (6 bases). Germline V lookup: CDR1 LNHDA, CDR2 SQIVND (reference sequence). CDR3 length equals 12 residues. Trimming pared 5 bases from V and 4 bases from J, leaving 9 bases between.

In this sample, this clonotype turned up a few times. The rearrangement joins TRBV7-3 to TRBJ2-3; 7 nucleotides line up with TRBD1. Per germline, CDR1 SGHTA and CDR2 FQGTGA. With V trimmed by 2 bases and J by 4 bases, 12 bases remained unmatched. The CDR3 consists of 17 residues. CDR3 loop: CASSLGPRTGGPDTQYF. The CDR3 bases are TGTGCCAGCAGCTTAGGCCCTAGGACAGGAGGCCCAGATACGCAGTATTTT.

This clonotype was counted many times. The chain couples TRBV5-1 to TRBJ1-1; D is unresolved. This CDR3 is built from 13 residues. Germline lookup yields CDR1 SGHRS and CDR2 YFSETQ. V lost 4 bases to trimming and J lost 0 bases, with 7 bases between them. For the CDR3, the DNA is TGCGCCAGCAGCCCCCAGGTGAACACTGAAGCTTTCTTT. It yields the protein CASSPQVNTEAFF. Full variable domain (remainder filled in from reference TRBV5-1 and TRBJ1-1): KAGVTQTPRYLIKTRGQQVTLSCSPISGHRSVSWYQQTPGQGLQFLFEYFSETQRNKGNFPGRFSGRQFSNSRSEMNVSTLELGDSALYLCASSPQVNTEAFFGQGTRLTVV.

This clonotype was detected a few times. This rearrangement joins TRBV6-5 to TRBJ1-6; 8 positions match TRBD1. Germline assignment: CDR1 MNHEY and CDR2 SVGAGI. Trimming took 0 bases from V and 5 from J; bases not matched to a gene: 6. CDR3 size: 17 residues. The CDR3 spells CASSYSVQGADNSPLHF. The CDR3 DNA sequence: TGTGCCAGCAGTTACTCGGTGCAGGGGGCAGATAATTCACCCCTCCACTTT.

The chain couples TRBV6-2 or TRBV6-3 to TRBJ1-6, with TRBD1 matching over 8 bases. The CDR3 is made up of 16 amino acids. Trimming removed 4 bases from V and 7 bases from J; junction bases left unmatched: 9. Germline assignment: CDR1 MNHEY and CDR2 SVGEGT. The CDR3 protein is CASSSLTGVQNSPLHF. CDR3 nucleotide sequence: TGTGCCAGCAGTTCTTTGACAGGGGTTCAAAATTCACCCCTCCACTTT.

The CDR3 DNA is TGTGCCAGTGGGCCGGGAGGTATCGACAATGAGCAGTTCTTC. Protein product: CASGPGGIDNEQFF. The chain combines TRBV19 with TRBJ2-1, with 7 bases fitting TRBD2. This CDR3 has 14 amino acids. With 8 bases clipped from V and 5 bases from J, the junction kept 9 bases outside the gene matches. The germline CDR1 and CDR2 sequences are LNHDA and SQIVND (reference sequence).

There are many counts of this clonotype. The chain couples TRBV7-2 to TRBJ2-3, with D maybe TRBD2 (6 bases). Germline-derived CDR1 and CDR2 are SGHTA and FQGNSA. This CDR3 contains 15 residues. V was pared by 5 bases and J by 4 bases, with 16 bases between. The CDR3 nucleotides are TGTGCCAGCAGCCAAGGAGGGCCGGGGGCAGATACGCAGTATTTT. This codes for CASSQGGPGADTQYF.

This clonotype was detected many times. The CDR3: CASRRDNYEQYF. DNA for the CDR3: TGTGCCAGCAGACGGGACAACTACGAGCAGTACTTC. This chain links TRBV28 with TRBJ2-7, with D possibly being TRBD1 (6 bases). From germline, CDR1 is MDHEN and CDR2 SYDVKM. V was clipped by 6 bases and J by 3 bases, with 9 bases between them. This CDR3 contains 12 residues.

This clonotype was seen at least ten times. The chain employs TRBV7-9 and TRBJ2-3; TRBD2 is a possible D gene (5 bases). The ends were cut back, 5 bases at V and 2 bases at J, with 14 bases in the middle. The germline CDR1 and CDR2 sequences are SEHNR and FQNEAQ (reference sequence). The CDR3 sequence is 15 residues long. As DNA, the CDR3 is TGTGCCAGCAGCCCTCGGGAAACATCCACAGATACGCAGTATTTT. It codes for CASSPRETSTDTQYF.

At least ten counts were recorded for this clonotype. The chain couples TRBV12-3 or TRBV12-4 to TRBJ2-3; TRBD1 matches 7 bases. CDR3 length: 15 amino acids. V lost 5 bases, J lost 6 bases, and 11 bases stayed unmatched. The CDR3: CASSLGGQVRDTQYF. The CDR3 coding sequence is TGTGCCAGCAGTCTAGGAGGACAGGTTAGGGATACGCAGTATTTT.

This clonotype was picked up a small number of times. The J gene is TRBJ2-1, the V gene TRBV5-5; D possibly corresponds to TRBD1 (6 bases). V shed 4 bases and J shed 5 bases, with 19 bases lying between them. This CDR3 contains 16 residues. The germline V gene has CDR1 SGHKS and CDR2 YYEKEE (reference sequence). The CDR3 loop reads CASSTDQGMGNNEQFF. Here the CDR3 DNA reads TGTGCCAGCAGCACAGATCAGGGGATGGGTAACAATGAGCAGTTCTTC.

The gene calls are TRBV19 and TRBJ2-7; 9 positions match TRBD1. This CDR3 is 15 amino acids long. Germline-derived CDR1 and CDR2 are LNHDA and SQIVND (reference sequence). V shed 5 bases and J 2 bases; nucleotides not matched to a gene: 7. The CDR3 loop reads CASSPTGGRTYEQYF. In DNA, the CDR3 is TGTGCCAGTAGTCCGACAGGGGGACGGACCTACGAGCAGTACTTC. Full variable domain (remainder filled in from reference TRBV19 and TRBJ2-7): DGGITQSPKYLFRKEGQNVTLSCEQNLNHDAMYWYRQDPGQGLRLIYYSQIVNDFQKGDIAEGYSVSREKKESFPLTVTSAQKNPTAFYLCASSPTGGRTYEQYFGPGTRLTVT.

There are many counts of this clonotype. The chain employs TRBV7-3 and TRBJ2-3; D remains ambiguous. Between the trimmed V and J ends, which lost 1 base and 2 bases, there was a span of 4 bases. CDR1 is SGHTA and CDR2 is FQGTGA in the germline V gene. CDR3 length: 13 residues. The CDR3 here is CASSLNPTDTQYF. The CDR3, as DNA: TGTGCCAGCAGCTTAAATCCCACAGATACGCAGTATTTT.

This sequence joins TRBV5-1 and TRBJ2-2; 7 bases are shared with TRBD2. The CDR3 contains 15 residues. Germline CDR1 is SGHRS and CDR2 is YFSETQ. V trimming: 5 bases; J trimming: 1 base; junction bases outside the gene matches: 5. The CDR3 nucleotides are TGCGCCAGCAGAGGTCTAGCGGAGAACACCGGGGAGCTGTTTTTT. Translation gives CASRGLAENTGELFF.